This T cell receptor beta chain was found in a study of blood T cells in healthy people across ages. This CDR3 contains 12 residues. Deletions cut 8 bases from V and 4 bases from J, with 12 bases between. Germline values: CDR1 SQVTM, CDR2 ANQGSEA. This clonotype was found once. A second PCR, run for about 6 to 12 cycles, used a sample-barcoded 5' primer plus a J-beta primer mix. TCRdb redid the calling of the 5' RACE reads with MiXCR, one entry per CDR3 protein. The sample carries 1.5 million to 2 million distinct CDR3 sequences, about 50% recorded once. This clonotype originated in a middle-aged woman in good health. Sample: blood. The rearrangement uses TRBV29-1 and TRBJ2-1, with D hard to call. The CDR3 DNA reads TGCAGCTCCCTCGGTAGATACAATGAGCAGTTCTTC. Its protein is CSSLGRYNEQFF.